The clone carrying this TCR beta chain has a single count. Antigen specificity is unknown. This sample was taken from a study of chemoradiotherapy in HPV16-positive cancers. Study-wide points: Candidate HPV-specific clones and E7-related TCR motifs grew in tumor during treatment. Only two HPV16-positive patients supplied the functional HPV-specificity definition.

Clones were sequenced by immunoSEQ multiplex PCR, and TCRdb holds only the in-frame ones, with some missing. The data show about 12,000 clones, less than 75% seen once. Sampling was performed from a patient who underwent chemoradiotherapy. The TCR was taken from a human donor with HPV-associated anogenital cancer.

The CDR3: CATSRDEGEDQPQHF. The CDR3 DNA sequence: TGTGCCACCAGCAGAGATGAGGGGGAGGATCAGCCCCAGCATTTT. The rearrangement uses TRBV15 and TRBJ1-5, with D tentatively TRBD1 (6 bases). Germline V gives CDR1 LNHNV, CDR2 YYDKDF (reference sequence). The CDR3 is 15 amino acids. Deletions cut 0 bases from V and 5 bases from J, with 11 bases between.